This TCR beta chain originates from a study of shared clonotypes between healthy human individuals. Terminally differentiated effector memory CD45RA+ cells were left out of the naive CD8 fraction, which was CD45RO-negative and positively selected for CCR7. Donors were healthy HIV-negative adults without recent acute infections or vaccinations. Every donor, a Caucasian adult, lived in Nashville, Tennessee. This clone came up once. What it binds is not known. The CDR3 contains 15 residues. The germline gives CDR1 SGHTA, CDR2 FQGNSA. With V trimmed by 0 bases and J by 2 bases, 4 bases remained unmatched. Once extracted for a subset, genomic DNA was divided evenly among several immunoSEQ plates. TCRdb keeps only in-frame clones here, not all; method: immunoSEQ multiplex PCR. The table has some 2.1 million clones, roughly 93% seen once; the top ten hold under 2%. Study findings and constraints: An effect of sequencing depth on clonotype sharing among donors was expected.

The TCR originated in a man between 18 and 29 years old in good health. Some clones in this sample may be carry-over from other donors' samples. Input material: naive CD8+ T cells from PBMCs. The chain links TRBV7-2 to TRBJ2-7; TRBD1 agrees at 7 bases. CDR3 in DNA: TGTGCCAGCAGCTTAGCGGGGGACAGAACCTACGAGCAGTACTTC. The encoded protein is CASSLAGDRTYEQYF.